The sequence of this T cell receptor beta chain was determined in a study of OX40 agonist ivuxolimab in advanced cancers. Germline CDR1 and CDR2: MNHNY and SVGAGI (reference sequence). The CDR3 consists of 15 residues. V was clipped by 6 bases and J by 4 bases; unmatched bases: 7. Profiled with immunoSEQ multiplex PCR; TCRdb holds only in-frame clones, not every one. This table holds tens of thousands of clones, around three quarters found once. This clone was seen once. The chain carries TRBV6-6 and TRBJ2-1; 9 bases fit TRBD1. The material sequenced was CD4+ or CD8+ T cells sorted from blood, taken in a trial of the OX40 agonist ivuxolimab. The TCR comes from an adult with an advanced solid tumor such as melanoma, head and neck, liver or kidney cancer. The CDR3 region is CASRGTGSRYNEQFF. As DNA, the CDR3 is TGTGCCAGCAGGGGGACAGGGAGTAGATACAATGAGCAGTTCTTC.